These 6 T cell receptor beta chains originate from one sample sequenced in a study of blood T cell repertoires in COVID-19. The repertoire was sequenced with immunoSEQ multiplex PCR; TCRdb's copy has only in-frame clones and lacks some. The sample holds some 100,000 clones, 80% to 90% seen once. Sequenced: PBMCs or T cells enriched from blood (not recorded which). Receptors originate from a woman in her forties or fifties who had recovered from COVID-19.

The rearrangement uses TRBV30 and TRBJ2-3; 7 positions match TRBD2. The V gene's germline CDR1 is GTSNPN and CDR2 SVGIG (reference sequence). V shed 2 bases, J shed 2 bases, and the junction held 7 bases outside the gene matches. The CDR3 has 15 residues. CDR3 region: CAWSTASGFTDTQYF. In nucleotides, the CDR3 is TGTGCCTGGAGTACTGCTAGCGGTTTCACAGATACGCAGTATTTT.

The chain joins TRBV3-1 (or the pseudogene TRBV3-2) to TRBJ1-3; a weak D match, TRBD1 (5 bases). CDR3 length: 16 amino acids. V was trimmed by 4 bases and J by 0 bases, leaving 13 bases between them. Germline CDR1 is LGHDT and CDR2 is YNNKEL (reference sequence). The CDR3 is CASSPLDRSSGNTIYF. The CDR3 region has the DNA TGTGCCAGCAGCCCTCTTGACAGAAGCTCTGGAAACACCATATATTTT.

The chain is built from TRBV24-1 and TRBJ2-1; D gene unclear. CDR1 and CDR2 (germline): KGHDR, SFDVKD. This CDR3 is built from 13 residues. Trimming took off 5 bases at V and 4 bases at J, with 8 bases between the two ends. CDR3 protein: CATSGAGYNEQFF. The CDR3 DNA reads TGTGCCACCAGTGGAGCAGGATACAATGAGCAGTTCTTC.

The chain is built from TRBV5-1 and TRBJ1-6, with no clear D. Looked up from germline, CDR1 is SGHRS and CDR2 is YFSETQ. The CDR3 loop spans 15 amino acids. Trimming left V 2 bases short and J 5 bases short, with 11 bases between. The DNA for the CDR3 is TGCGCCAGCAGCTTAAGTGGCCAAAATAATTCACCCCTCCACTTT. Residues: CASSLSGQNNSPLHF.

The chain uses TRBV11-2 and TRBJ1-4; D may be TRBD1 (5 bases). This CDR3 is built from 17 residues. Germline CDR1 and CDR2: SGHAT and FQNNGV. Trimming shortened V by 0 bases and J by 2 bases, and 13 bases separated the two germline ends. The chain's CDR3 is CASSLEGRRATNEKLFF. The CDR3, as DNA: TGTGCCAGCAGCTTAGAAGGTCGCAGGGCCACTAATGAAAAACTGTTTTTT.

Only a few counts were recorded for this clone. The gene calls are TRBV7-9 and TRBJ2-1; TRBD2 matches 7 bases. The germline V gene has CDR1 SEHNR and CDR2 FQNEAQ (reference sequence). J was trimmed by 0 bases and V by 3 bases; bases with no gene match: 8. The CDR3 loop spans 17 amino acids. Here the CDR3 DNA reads TGTGCCAGCAGCTTTCCCTTAAGCGGGGACTCCTACAATGAGCAGTTCTTC. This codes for CASSFPLSGDSYNEQFF.